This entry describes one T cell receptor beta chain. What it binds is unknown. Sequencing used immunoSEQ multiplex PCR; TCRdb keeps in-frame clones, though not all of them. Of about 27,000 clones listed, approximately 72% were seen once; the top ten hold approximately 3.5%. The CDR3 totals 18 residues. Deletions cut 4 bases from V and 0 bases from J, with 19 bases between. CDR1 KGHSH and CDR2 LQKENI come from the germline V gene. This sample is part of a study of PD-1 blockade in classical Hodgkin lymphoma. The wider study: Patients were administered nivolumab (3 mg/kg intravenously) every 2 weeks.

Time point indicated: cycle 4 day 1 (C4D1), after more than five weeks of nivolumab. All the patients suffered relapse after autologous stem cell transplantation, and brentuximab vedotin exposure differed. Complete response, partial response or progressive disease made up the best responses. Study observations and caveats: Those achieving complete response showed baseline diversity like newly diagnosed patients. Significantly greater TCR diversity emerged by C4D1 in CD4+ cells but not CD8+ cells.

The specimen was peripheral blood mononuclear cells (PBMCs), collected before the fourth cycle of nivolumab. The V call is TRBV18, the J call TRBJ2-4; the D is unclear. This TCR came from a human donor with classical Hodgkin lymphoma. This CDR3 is CASSLVGPVGVAKNIQYF. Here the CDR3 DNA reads TGTGCCAGCTCACTTGTCGGCCCAGTCGGAGTAGCCAAAAACATTCAGTACTTC. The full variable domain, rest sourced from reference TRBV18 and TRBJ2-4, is NAGVMQNPRHLVRRRGQEARLRCSPMKGHSHVYWYRQLPEEGLKFMVYLQKENIIDESGMPKERFSAEFPKEGPSILRIQQVVRGDSAAYFCASSLVGPVGVAKNIQYFGAGTRLSVL.